The sequence of this T cell receptor (beta chain) was determined in a study of T-cell reconstitution after alpha-beta-depleted transplantation in children. This clonotype was counted many times. Germline CDR1 reads SGHRS; CDR2 reads YFSETQ. Trimming removed 4 bases from V and 4 bases from J; junction bases left unmatched: 8. The CDR3 has 16 amino acids. Using unique molecular identifiers, the investigators prepared the TCRbeta library. Using its own MiXCR run on the PCR reads, TCRdb lists one record per CDR3 protein. The sample includes 350,000 to 450,000 distinct CDR3 sequences, 13% of them seen just once.

The material was PBMCs, obtained from the stem cell graft. The V gene is TRBV5-1, the J gene TRBJ2-1; 10 nucleotides agree with TRBD2. This TCR came from a human donor who donated a stem cell graft to a child with Fanconi anemia. CDR3 in amino acids: CASSPEVAGGYNEQFF. The CDR3 nucleotides read TGCGCCAGCAGCCCCGAGGTAGCGGGGGGTTACAATGAGCAGTTCTTC.